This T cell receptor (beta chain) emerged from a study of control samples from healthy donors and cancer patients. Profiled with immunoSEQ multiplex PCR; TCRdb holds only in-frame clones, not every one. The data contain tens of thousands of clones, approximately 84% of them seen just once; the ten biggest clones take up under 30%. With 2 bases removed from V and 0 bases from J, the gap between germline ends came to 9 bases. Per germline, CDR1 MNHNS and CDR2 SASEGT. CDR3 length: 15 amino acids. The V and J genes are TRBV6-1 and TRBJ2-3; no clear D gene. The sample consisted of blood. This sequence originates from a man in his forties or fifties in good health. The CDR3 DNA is TGTGCCAGCAGTGAAAGACCTGCTAGCACAGATACGCAGTATTTT. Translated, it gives CASSERPASTDTQYF.